This T cell receptor beta chain derives from a study of T-cell memory formation after mild COVID-19 (dated by TCRdb to the early 2020s). Regarding the research as a whole: TCR sequence clusters from the two donors were largely donor specific. In a couple of donors, T-cell clones that expanded and contracted after mild COVID-19 were tracked by sequencing TCRalpha and TCRbeta repertoires over time. The cohort was made up of two young adult volunteers, one female and one male, who were previously healthy. Beyond this particular receptor, the publication reports: The study included only a couple of mild cases, and larger cohorts that include severe cases with pre-infection samples were judged to be necessary. Some responding clones were found in pre-infection memory, which suggests that pre-existing cross-reactive memory T cells took part in the SARS-CoV-2 response. SARS-CoV-2 specificity was not confirmed for the second-wave clones peaking on day 37. Contracting CD4+ clones turned up mainly in the CM and EM memory subsets, whereas EMRA was where CD8+ clones were enriched. Balanced CD4/CD8 phenotypes were observed for clones contracting from day 15 to 85, whereas a bias towards CD4+ was observed for a second wave of clones expanding from day 15 to 37.

The sequencer listed for this sample is Illumina NovaSeq 6000. TCRalpha and TCRbeta cDNA libraries were built by 5'RACE with constant-segment primers, adding sample barcodes and unique molecular identifiers. RNA was extracted from every sample with Trizol reagent. Amplification of the libraries took two PCR steps, and the second step added a second sample barcode plus Illumina TruSeq adapters. The libraries were sequenced on an Illumina NovaSeq using 2 x 150 bp paired-end reads. Per the original workflow: The reads were demultiplexed and collapsed into UMI-guided consensus sequences using migec v1.2.7. With mixcr v2.1.11, UMI consensuses were aligned to TRA and TRB V and J templates and assembled into clonotypes. Clonotypes were classified as expanded or contracted when called significant by both edgeR and NoisET, with noise models trained on biological replicates. edgeR calls used a false discovery rate-adjusted p below 0.01 and a log2 fold-change threshold of 1. As an exploratory analysis of dynamics, max-normalized trajectories of the 1000 most abundant clonotypes were examined with PCA combined with hierarchical clustering. Each responding clone was given a CD4 or CD8 phenotype based on the CD4+ and CD8+ repertoires, which had been sequenced separately. TCRdb reran the public reads through fastp at Q25 and MiXCR, keeping productive beta chains. Rows matching on CDR3 protein sequence are summarized as one entry with the most common DNA and genes. The V and J calls and clone size are TCRdb's, not the authors'. Here the sample has over 300,000 distinct CDR3 sequences; around 20% occur a single time. The ten largest clonotypes hold 21% of the sample.

V and J lose 5 bases and 5 bases, and a span of 9 bases separates them. The CDR3 spans 12 residues, from the cysteine through the phenylalanine. The DNA shown is the 36-base CDR3, in frame from base 1. CDR1 SGHTA and CDR2 FQGNSA are derived from the germline V gene. PBMCs were isolated by Ficoll-Paque density gradient centrifugation. On this clonotype: Its antigen is currently not known. Per-nucleotide qualities are absent, and no much larger clonotype sits a single base away.

This sequence uses TRBV7-2 and TRBJ2-5; no D gene is confidently identified. Sequenced: PBMCs or a T cell subset sorted from them (not recorded which). The receptor was isolated from a man aged 18 to 29 who had mild COVID-19 (a few samples of this study predate the infection). The sample titles of this study are shuffled in the database, so cell type and time point are left out; the donor was told from shared clones. The DNA is TGTGCCAGCAGCCTTTATGTCGAGACCCAGTACTTC. It is translated as CASSLYVETQYF. Beyond the CDR3, the reference TRBV7-2 and TRBJ2-5 genes provide the residues; the full variable domain reads: GAGVSQSPSNKVTEKGKDVELRCDPISGHTALYWYRQSLGQGLEFLIYFQGNSAPDKSGLPSDRFSAERTGGSVSTLTIQRTQQEDSAVYLCASSLYVETQYFGPGTRLLVL.